Presented here are 13 T cell receptor beta chains from one specimen sequenced in a study of blood T cell repertoires in COVID-19. TCRdb's table, derived via immunoSEQ multiplex PCR, lists solely in-frame clones and lacks some. The data hold 110,000 or so clones, with about 85% observed a single time. What was sequenced was peripheral blood. These receptors originate from a middle-aged man with acute or convalescent COVID-19.

V usage is TRBV9 and J usage is TRBJ2-3; a possible D gene is TRBD1 (7 bases). Trimming stripped 4 bases from V and 0 bases from J, with 15 bases between. Germline V CDR1 and CDR2: SGDLS, YYNGEE. The CDR3 loop spans 16 amino acids. The CDR3: CASSPGGSPSTDTQYF. In DNA form, the CDR3 reads TGTGCCAGCAGCCCAGGGGGGTCCCCTAGCACAGATACGCAGTATTTT.

The chain joins TRBV7-2 to TRBJ1-6, with 8 bases identical to TRBD1. Germline V lookup: CDR1 SGHTA, CDR2 FQGNSA. V was pared by 1 base and J by 9 bases, with 5 bases of the junction left unmatched. The CDR3 loop spans 15 amino acids. The CDR3 DNA reads as TGTGCCAGCAGCTTAGTCGGCAGGGGGCTTTCACCCCTCCACTTT. Residues: CASSLVGRGLSPLHF.

This chain uses TRBV5-1 with TRBJ2-1, with 9 bases matching TRBD1. The germline V gene has CDR1 SGHRS and CDR2 YFSETQ. J gave up 9 bases and V 0 bases, and 7 bases lay outside the gene matches. CDR3 length: 15 amino acids. As DNA, the CDR3 is TGCGCCAGCAGCTTGGGTGGACAGGGGTCCGTTGAGCAGTTCTTC. This gives the protein CASSLGGQGSVEQFF.

The chain is built from TRBV19 and TRBJ1-1; D not resolved. The V end was cut by 1 base, the J end by 10 bases, with 10 bases between. The CDR3 loop spans 12 amino acids. Germline CDR1 reads LNHDA; CDR2 reads SQIVND (reference sequence). The CDR3, as DNA: TGTGCCAGTAGTATAGCAGCCACTAGAGCTTTCTTT. Its protein is CASSIAATRAFF.

This clone has just a few counts. This chain connects TRBV29-1 to TRBJ2-7; 8 nucleotides match TRBD1. V lost 3 bases and J lost 5; bases outside the gene matches: 3. The CDR3 consists of 12 residues. Germline V lookup: CDR1 SQVTM, CDR2 ANQGSEA. For the CDR3, the DNA is TGCAGCGTTGACCCAGGGGGCGACGAGCAGTACTTC. Translating it yields CSVDPGGDEQYF.

The chain joins TRBV9 to TRBJ1-2; 7 bases line up with TRBD1. V shed 4 bases and J 4 bases; nucleotides not matched to a gene: 7. Germline CDR1 reads SGDLS; CDR2 reads YYNGEE. The CDR3 runs to 14 residues. CDR3 DNA sequence: TGTGCCAGCAGCCTTAGGGACAGCTCCTATGGCTACACCTTC. It translates to CASSLRDSSYGYTF.

This chain joins TRBV12-3 or TRBV12-4 and TRBJ1-2, with D hard to call. Trimming removed 5 bases at V and 5 bases at J, with 6 bases between. The CDR3 covers 11 residues. The CDR3 loop is CASSNLYGYTF. CDR3 bases: TGTGCCAGCAGTAACTTATATGGCTACACCTTC.

The chain has TRBV5-1 and TRBJ2-1; TRBD1 matches 7 bases. The CDR3 has 16 amino acids. After removal of 2 bases from V and 5 bases from J, the junction contained 10 bases not matched to a gene. Germline lookup yields CDR1 SGHRS and CDR2 YFSETQ. The CDR3 nucleotides are TGCGCCAGCAGCTTACCTATAGGGACAGCCAACAATGAGCAGTTCTTC. This gives the protein CASSLPIGTANNEQFF. The complete variable domain, with remaining parts taken from reference TRBV5-1 and TRBJ2-1, reads KAGVTQTPRYLIKTRGQQVTLSCSPISGHRSVSWYQQTPGQGLQFLFEYFSETQRNKGNFPGRFSGRQFSNSRSEMNVSTLELGDSALYLCASSLPIGTANNEQFFGPGTRLTVL.

The J gene is TRBJ2-6, the V gene TRBV9, with 13 bases fitting TRBD2. V was clipped by 4 bases and J by 4 bases; unmatched bases: 8. Per germline, CDR1 SGDLS and CDR2 YYNGEE. The CDR3 extends over 18 amino acids. DNA for the CDR3: TGTGCCAGCAGCTCCCCCCGACTAGCGGGGGGAGGGGCCAACGTCCTGACTTTC. This gives the protein CASSSPRLAGGGANVLTF.

The CDR3, as DNA: TGTGCCAGCAGTGCAGCGGGGGGGCTCTACAATGAGCAGTTCTTC. Amino acids: CASSAAGGLYNEQFF. The chain uses TRBV6-1 and TRBJ2-1, with 10 bases identical to TRBD2. V shed 4 bases, J shed 3 bases, and the junction held 3 bases outside the gene matches. This CDR3 comprises 15 residues. Looked up from germline, CDR1 is MNHNS and CDR2 is SASEGT.

In its sample, this clone was seen once. The chain combines TRBV27 with TRBJ1-5; no reliable D call. The ends were cut back, 8 bases at V and 5 bases at J, with 4 bases in the middle. The V gene's germline CDR1 is MNHEY and CDR2 SMNVEV (reference sequence). The CDR3 is made up of 10 amino acids. CDR3 loop: CASPYQPQHF. CDR3 DNA sequence: TGTGCCAGCCCTTATCAGCCCCAGCATTTT.

This rearrangement joins TRBV5-6 to TRBJ2-3; TRBD2 aligns across 10 bases. Germline CDR1 SGHDT, CDR2 YYEEEE. V lost 4 bases and J lost 11; bases outside the gene matches: 4. The CDR3 has 12 residues. The CDR3 loop reads CASSPPSGGQYF. The CDR3 nucleotides are TGTGCCAGCAGCCCGCCTAGCGGGGGGCAGTATTTT.

The V gene is TRBV6-2 or TRBV6-3, the J gene TRBJ2-7, with a possible D match to TRBD1 (5 bases). Germline-derived CDR1 and CDR2 are MNHEY and SVGEGT. Between the trimmed V and J ends, which lost 5 bases and 2 bases, there was a span of 13 bases. The CDR3 consists of 14 residues. CDR3 loop: CASSGLQGTYEQYF. As DNA, the CDR3 is TGTGCCAGCAGTGGCCTCCAGGGAACCTACGAGCAGTACTTC.